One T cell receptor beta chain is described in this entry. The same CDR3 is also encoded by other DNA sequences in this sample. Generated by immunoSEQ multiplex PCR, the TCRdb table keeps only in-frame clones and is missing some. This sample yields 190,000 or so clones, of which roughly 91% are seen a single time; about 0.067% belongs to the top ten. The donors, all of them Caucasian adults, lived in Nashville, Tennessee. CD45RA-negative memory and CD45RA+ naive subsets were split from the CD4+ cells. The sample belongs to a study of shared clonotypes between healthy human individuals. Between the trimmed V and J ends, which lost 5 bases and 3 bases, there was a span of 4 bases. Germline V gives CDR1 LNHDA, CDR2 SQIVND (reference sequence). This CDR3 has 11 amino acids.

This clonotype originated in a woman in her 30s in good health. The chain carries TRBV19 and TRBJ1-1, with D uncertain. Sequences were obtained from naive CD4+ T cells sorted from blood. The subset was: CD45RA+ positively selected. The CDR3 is CASSRDTEAFF. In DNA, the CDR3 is TGTGCCAGTAGTCGGGACACTGAAGCTTTCTTT.